These T cell receptor beta chains were read from a single sample in a study of beta chain features in type 1 diabetes. The data were produced by immunoSEQ multiplex PCR, yet TCRdb's version contains in-frame clones alone and is incomplete. This sample carries 330,000 or so clones, over 10% of them seen once, and the ten largest clones take 0.0095% to 0.013%. Material: naive CD4+ T cells from blood. Receptor source: a woman aged 18-35 years with type 1 diabetes. The CDR3 runs from the conserved cysteine through the conserved F or W. A D gene is named only where the DNA matches it firmly. Size is omitted from some rows. Given values are once, few, many or a class for expanded clones.

j_call v_call d_call clone_size cdr3_aa cdr3_nt
TRBJ2-4 TRBV30 - - CAWGGRGGNIQYF TGTGCCTGGGGCGGCCGAGGTGGAAACATTCAGTACTTC
TRBJ2-2 TRBV7-9 - few CASSLGTAFTGELFF TGTGCCAGCAGCTTAGGGACAGCTTTCACCGGGGAGCTGTTTTTT
TRBJ1-1 TRBV7-3 - - CASSTLDGEAFF TGTGCCAGCAGCACCTTAGACGGGGAAGCTTTCTTT
TRBJ2-5 TRBV5-6 TRBD2 - CASSPGTSWQETQYF TGTGCCAGCAGCCCCGGGACTAGCTGGCAAGAGACCCAGTACTTC
TRBJ2-2 TRBV28 TRBD2 - CAIPRTSGSGELFF TGTGCCATCCCCCGGACTAGCGGGAGCGGGGAGCTGTTTTTT
TRBJ1-1 TRBV30 - - CAWSVGTGTAFF TGTGCCTGGAGTGTGGGAACAGGGACGGCTTTCTTT
TRBJ2-7 TRBV7-9 - few CASSFQGSSYEQYF TGTGCCAGCAGCTTCCAGGGGAGCTCCTACGAGCAGTACTTC
TRBJ2-3 TRBV4-1 - - CASSQPTRARWGTDTQYF TGCGCCAGCAGCCAACCTACTAGGGCGCGATGGGGAACAGATACGCAGTATTTT
TRBJ1-3 TRBV11-2 TRBD1 few CASSLDRDSSIYF TGTGCCAGCAGCTTAGACAGGGACAGTTCCATATATTTT
TRBJ2-1 TRBV5-4 TRBD2 few CASSAAWSGDLNEQFF TGTGCCAGCAGCGCTGCGTGGAGCGGGGATCTTAATGAGCAGTTCTTC
TRBJ1-1 TRBV30 TRBD1 few CVQARGTTEAFF TGTGTCCAGGCCAGGGGGACCACTGAAGCTTTCTTT
TRBJ2-2 TRBV6-1 - few CASTTGNTGELFF TGTGCCAGCACCACGGGTAACACCGGGGAGCTGTTTTTT
TRBJ1-1 TRBV5-1 - - CASSLGGSTEAFF TGCGCCAGCAGCTTGGGAGGGAGCACTGAAGCTTTCTTT
TRBJ2-3 TRBV6-6 TRBD1 - CASSDRGIRADTQYF TGTGCCAGCAGTGACAGGGGAATCAGGGCAGATACGCAGTATTTT
TRBJ1-1 TRBV2 - few CAVKGVVYTEAFF TGTGCCGTGAAGGGGGTTGTGTACACTGAAGCTTTCTTT
TRBJ2-7 TRBV28 - - CASSSGGQNYEQYF TGTGCCAGCAGTTCCGGGGGACAGAATTACGAGCAGTACTTC
TRBJ2-3 TRBV20-1 TRBD2 few CSARDREGQYF TGCAGTGCTAGAGATAGGGAGGGGCAGTATTTT
TRBJ2-6 TRBV19 - few CASIGDSGANVLTF TGTGCCTCCATAGGGGACTCTGGGGCCAACGTCCTGACTTTC
TRBJ1-5 TRBV2 - few CASSENQGNQPQHF TGTGCCAGCAGTGAAAATCAGGGCAATCAGCCCCAGCATTTT
TRBJ2-7 TRBV7-2 TRBD1 - CASSRGQGGYEQYF TGTGCCAGCAGCCGTGGACAGGGGGGATACGAGCAGTACTTC
TRBJ1-5 TRBV27 - - CASSPLSGVFQPQHF TGTGCCAGCAGTCCCCTGTCAGGGGTTTTTCAGCCCCAGCATTTT
TRBJ2-3 TRBV5-6 TRBD2 few CASSVRAGALTDTQYF TGTGCCAGCAGCGTGAGGGCGGGAGCCCTCACAGATACGCAGTATTTT
TRBJ2-1 TRBV7-9 - - CASSLGGGIDEQFF TGTGCCAGCAGCTTAGGGGGAGGAATCGATGAGCAGTTCTTC
TRBJ2-1 TRBV11-2 TRBD2 few CASSLVSGRVINEQFF TGTGCCAGCAGCTTAGTGTCGGGGAGGGTCATCAATGAGCAGTTCTTC
TRBJ1-1 TRBV25-1 - - CASSLNTEAFF TGTGCCAGCAGCTTAAACACTGAAGCTTTCTTT
TRBJ2-1 TRBV5-1 - few CASSLVGHQFF TGCGCCAGCAGCTTGGTCGGTCATCAGTTCTTC
TRBJ2-1 TRBV19 - - CASSDRDNYNEQFF TGTGCCAGTAGTGACCGGGACAATTACAATGAGCAGTTCTTC
TRBJ1-1 TRBV2 TRBD1 few CASIAARDRVNTEAFF TGTGCCAGCATAGCCGCCCGGGACAGGGTGAACACTGAAGCTTTCTTT
TRBJ2-7 TRBV7-9 TRBD2 - CASSPRLAQVDYGEQYF TGTGCCAGCAGCCCTCGACTAGCCCAGGTTGATTACGGCGAGCAGTACTTC
TRBJ2-7 TRBV14 - few CASSQDGVAYEQYF TGTGCCAGCAGCCAAGACGGAGTTGCCTACGAGCAGTACTTC
TRBJ2-1 TRBV10-3 TRBD2 - CAISGGLENYNEQFF TGTGCCATCAGTGGGGGACTAGAGAACTACAATGAGCAGTTCTTC
TRBJ2-3 TRBV30 - - CAWSVGLAYTQYF TGTGCCTGGAGTGTAGGTCTAGCTTATACGCAGTATTTT
TRBJ2-1 TRBV30 TRBD2 few CAWSLLAGTPEQFF TGTGCCTGGAGTTTATTAGCGGGGACTCCTGAGCAGTTCTTC
TRBJ2-1 TRBV5-4 - - CASSGQGFWEQFF TGTGCCAGCAGCGGGCAGGGCTTTTGGGAGCAGTTCTTC
TRBJ2-7 TRBV5-1 TRBD1 few CASSLLTGTGAYEQYF TGCGCCAGCAGCTTATTAACCGGGACAGGGGCCTACGAGCAGTACTTC
TRBJ1-4 TRBV30 TRBD1 - CAWSRGREEKLFF TGTGCCTGGAGCAGGGGGCGGGAGGAAAAACTGTTTTTT
TRBJ2-1 TRBV6-5 TRBD2 - CASFGLANGGEQFF TGTGCCAGCTTCGGACTAGCAAATGGCGGTGAGCAGTTCTTC
TRBJ2-6 TRBV18 TRBD1 - CASSLTGQGSPGANVLTF TGTGCCAGCTCACTAACGGGACAGGGTTCCCCTGGGGCCAACGTCCTGACTTTC
TRBJ2-1 TRBV6-5 TRBD2 - CASSSVTGGYNEQFF TGTGCCAGCAGTTCCGTCACGGGGGGATACAATGAGCAGTTCTTC
TRBJ2-3 TRBV4-3 TRBD1 few CASSRRDGQGPDTQYF TGCGCCAGCAGCCGCCGCGACGGACAGGGTCCAGATACGCAGTATTTT
TRBJ2-5 TRBV7-2 TRBD2 few CASSPTSGAQETQYF TGTGCCAGCAGCCCGACTAGCGGGGCACAAGAGACCCAGTACTTC
TRBJ1-1 TRBV28 - few CASSSGAGGNTEAFF TGTGCCAGCAGTTCCGGGGCGGGGGGGAACACTGAAGCTTTCTTT
TRBJ1-2 TRBV7-6 - - CASSPNVGEYGYTF TGTGCCAGCAGCCCCAACGTTGGGGAGTATGGCTACACCTTC
TRBJ2-7 TRBV5-1 - - CASSRTAGTPYEQYF TGCGCCAGCAGCCGTACAGCAGGAACTCCCTACGAGCAGTACTTC
TRBJ2-5 TRBV6-6 - few CASSRRMRETQYF TGTGCCAGCAGCCGAAGAATGCGTGAGACCCAGTACTTC
TRBJ1-6 TRBV21-1 - few CASSKARTGRDSPLHF TGTGCCAGCAGCAAAGCGAGGACAGGCCGGGATTCACCCCTCCACTTT
TRBJ2-5 TRBV9 TRBD2 few CASSVGLAGGGGQETQYF TGTGCCAGCAGCGTTGGACTAGCGGGAGGGGGTGGGCAAGAGACCCAGTACTTC
TRBJ2-1 TRBV14 TRBD1 few CASSPGQGYGNEQFF TGTGCCAGCAGCCCGGGACAGGGGTATGGCAATGAGCAGTTCTTC